One and the same sample provided the 23 T cell receptor beta chains below, sequenced in a study of spatial heterogeneity in lung cancer. One entry per CDR3 protein, called by TCRdb with MiXCR from the 5' RACE reads. The table has roughly 71,000 distinct CDR3 sequences, approximately 8.9% seen once. Time point specified: blood at routine non-recurrence follow-up after resection. The source material was PBMCs, sampled at follow-up. These receptors all come from a female donor with early-stage non-small cell lung cancer.

This clonotype was picked up many times. V gene TRBV7-2 combines with J gene TRBJ2-7; D gene ambiguous. The germline V gene has CDR1 SGHTA and CDR2 FQGNSA. V gave up 4 bases and J gave up 2 bases, with 9 bases separating them. The CDR3 runs 13 residues. CDR3 coding DNA: TGTGCCAGCAGCTCTAGGGTCCCCTACGAGCAGTACTTC. Translating gives CASSSRVPYEQYF. Using reference TRBV7-2 and TRBJ2-7 for the parts outside the CDR3, the full variable domain is GAGVSQSPSNKVTEKGKDVELRCDPISGHTALYWYRQSLGQGLEFLIYFQGNSAPDKSGLPSDRFSAERTGGSVSTLTIQRTQQEDSAVYLCASSSRVPYEQYFGPGTRLTVT.

This chain uses TRBV20-1 with TRBJ2-5, with D possibly being TRBD2 (6 bases). Germline V gene data show CDR1 as DFQATT and CDR2 as SNEGSKA (reference sequence). V was trimmed by 8 bases and J by 1 base, leaving 20 bases between them. This CDR3 contains 15 residues. CDR3 coding DNA: TGCAGTTCAGGACGGGCGGGGTCTTTCCAAGAGACCCAGTACTTC. Its protein product is CSSGRAGSFQETQYF.

This clonotype was picked up many times. This chain connects TRBV10-1 to TRBJ2-5; D is unclear. This CDR3 is built from 13 residues. The V end was cut by 3 bases, the J end by 7 bases, with 12 bases between. Germline V gene sequence: CDR1 WNHNN, CDR2 SYGVQD (reference sequence). DNA for the CDR3: TGCGCCAGCAGTGATCGACTGGCCGGGACCCAGTACTTC. Translation: CASSDRLAGTQYF.

This clonotype came up many times. The chain uses TRBV7-2 and TRBJ1-2; TRBD1 might be the D (5 bases). The V end lost 4 bases, the J end lost 5 bases, and 20 bases lay between the germline ends. The CDR3 has 16 residues. Germline CDR1 reads SGHTA; CDR2 reads FQGNSA. CDR3 in amino acids: CASSSRVLPALYGYTF. In DNA form, the CDR3 reads TGTGCCAGCAGCTCCAGGGTTCTCCCAGCCTTATATGGCTACACCTTC.

This clonotype was observed many times. The rearrangement joins TRBV5-1 to TRBJ2-1; TRBD2 is a possible D gene (5 bases). The CDR3 has 15 amino acids. V was shortened by 1 base and J by 2 bases, with 10 bases between the two germline ends. Germline V gives CDR1 SGHRS, CDR2 YFSETQ. Here the CDR3 reads CASSLTIGTYNEQFF. DNA for the CDR3: TGCGCCAGCAGCTTGACGATCGGGACCTACAATGAGCAGTTCTTC.

This clonotype occurred many times. The chain has TRBV20-1 and TRBJ2-2; 11 nucleotides match TRBD2. CDR3 length: 15 amino acids. The germline V gene has CDR1 DFQATT and CDR2 SNEGSKA (reference sequence). With 6 bases clipped from V and 5 bases from J, the junction kept 8 bases outside the gene matches. In DNA form, the CDR3 reads TGCAGTGCGGAGACTAGCGGGAAGGGTACCGGGGAGCTGTTTTTT. The encoded protein is CSAETSGKGTGELFF.

A note on this clonotype: A much larger clone is a single base away; this may be a read error. The chain uses TRBV20-1 and TRBJ2-7, with TRBD2 identical over 14 bases. The V and J ends lost 7 bases and 7 bases, in that order; junction bases with no gene match: 6. This CDR3 comprises 13 residues. Per the germline V gene, CDR1 is DFQATT and CDR2 is SNEGSKA (reference sequence). In nucleotides, the CDR3 is TGCAGTGTTGCGGGACTAGCGGGAGTGGAGCAGTACTTC. Its translation is CSVAGLAGVEQYF.

This clonotype was recorded at least ten times. J is TRBJ1-6 and V is TRBV7-9; 9 bases align to TRBD1. From germline, CDR1 is SEHNR and CDR2 FQNEAQ (reference sequence). V lost 5 bases, J lost 4 bases, and 12 bases stayed unmatched. The CDR3 is 18 residues long. The CDR3 DNA is TGTGCCAGCAGCCAGGGACAGGGTGGAAGCCTATATAATTCACCCCTCCACTTT. As protein: CASSQGQGGSLYNSPLHF.

The sample holds many counts of this clonotype. The J gene is TRBJ2-7, the V gene TRBV6-6; D remains ambiguous. The length of the CDR3 is 12 residues. Germline values: CDR1 MNHNY, CDR2 SVGAGI (reference sequence). The V end was cut by 5 bases, the J end by 0 bases, with 5 bases between. The CDR3 bases are TGTGCCAGCAGTAGCCCCTCCTACGAGCAGTACTTC. It encodes CASSSPSYEQYF.

This clonotype was counted at least ten times. The gene calls are TRBV20-1 and TRBJ2-3, with unresolved D. This CDR3 has 11 amino acids. The V gene's germline CDR1 is DFQATT and CDR2 SNEGSKA (reference sequence). The CDR3 loop reads CSWNPTDTQYF. The CDR3 nucleotides are TGCAGCTGGAACCCCACAGATACGCAGTATTTT.

This clonotype has at least ten counts. The chain combines TRBV5-1 with TRBJ2-3; the D gene could be TRBD1 or TRBD2 (5 bases each). The CDR3 has 14 amino acids. Trimming pared 6 bases from V and 2 bases from J, leaving 13 bases between. Germline assignment: CDR1 SGHRS and CDR2 YFSETQ. DNA of the CDR3: TGCGCCAGCAACCGGGACCCCCACACAGATACGCAGTATTTT. It translates to CASNRDPHTDTQYF.

This clonotype was counted ten times or more. The rearrangement joins TRBV5-1 to TRBJ1-1, with a possible D match to TRBD1 (5 bases). The V end was cut by 3 bases, the J end by 2 bases, with 11 bases between. The V gene's germline CDR1 is SGHRS and CDR2 YFSETQ. This CDR3 spans 14 amino acids. The CDR3 nucleotides read TGCGCCAGCAGCTCCAGGGAGCCTAACACTGAAGCTTTCTTT. This codes for CASSSREPNTEAFF.

In this sample, this clonotype turned up a few times. This chain links TRBV5-1 with TRBJ2-2, with TRBD1 identical over 10 bases. The CDR3 consists of 16 residues. With 4 bases clipped from V and 3 bases from J, the junction kept 6 bases outside the gene matches. CDR1 and CDR2 (germline): SGHRS, YFSETQ. The CDR3 sequence is CASSTTGGPDTGELFF. DNA of the CDR3: TGCGCCAGCAGCACGACAGGGGGCCCCGACACCGGGGAGCTGTTTTTT.

In its sample, this clonotype was seen many times. The V and J genes are TRBV5-1 and TRBJ2-7; tentatively, D is TRBD1 (6 bases). The germline V gene has CDR1 SGHRS and CDR2 YFSETQ. V gave up 4 bases and J gave up 3 bases, with 14 bases separating them. The CDR3 spans 14 residues. Here the CDR3 reads CASSLSTGYYEQYF. The CDR3, as DNA: TGCGCCAGCAGCCTATCTACAGGGTACTACGAGCAGTACTTC.

The sample holds many counts of this clonotype. The CDR3 DNA reads as TGTGCCATCAGTGAGATGTCGGTCTCCTACGAGCAGTACTTC. Translating gives CAISEMSVSYEQYF. This chain connects TRBV10-3 to TRBJ2-7; D unclear. Germline CDR1 reads ENHRY; CDR2 reads SYGVKD. The CDR3 sequence is 14 residues long. V dropped 2 bases and J dropped 0 bases, with 8 bases sitting between them.

This clonotype was detected only a few times. The chain has TRBV2 and TRBJ2-6; D not certain. The ends were cut back, 6 bases at V and 1 base at J, with 10 bases in the middle. The CDR3 sequence is 15 residues long. Germline CDR1 SNHLY, CDR2 FYNNEI. The CDR3 here is CASRPELSGANVLTF. Here the CDR3 DNA reads TGTGCCAGCAGACCTGAACTTTCTGGGGCCAACGTCCTGACTTTC. Combining the CDR3 with reference TRBV2 and TRBJ2-6 gives the whole variable domain EPEVTQTPSHQVTQMGQEVILRCVPISNHLYFYWYRQILGQKVEFLVSFYNNEISEKSEIFDDQFSVERPDGSNFTLKIRSTKLEDSAMYFCASRPELSGANVLTFGAGSRLTVL.

V and J are TRBV24-1 and TRBJ2-3; the match to TRBD2 covers 7 bases. Germline trimming cut 2 bases from V and 4 bases from J; bases unmatched to any gene: 8. Germline values: CDR1 KGHDR, CDR2 SFDVKD. The CDR3 runs 16 residues. The CDR3 DNA sequence: TGTGCCACCAGTGATTGGGGGGGGAGCAGCCCAGATACGCAGTATTTT. Amino acids: CATSDWGGSSPDTQYF.

At least ten counts were recorded for this clonotype. The V and J genes are TRBV20-1 and TRBJ2-1, with unresolved D. This CDR3 has 14 amino acids. Deletions cut 5 bases from V and 9 bases from J, with 20 bases between. From germline, CDR1 is DFQATT and CDR2 SNEGSKA (reference sequence). The CDR3 loop reads CSAAHPARLGEQFF. CDR3 DNA: TGCAGTGCTGCCCACCCGGCCCGCCTCGGTGAGCAGTTCTTC.

This clonotype was observed at least ten times. V is TRBV18 and J is TRBJ2-1; no reliable D call. Trimming shortened V by 7 bases and J by 0 bases, and 10 bases separated the two germline ends. The CDR3 has 14 residues. The germline CDR1 and CDR2 sequences are KGHSH and LQKENI. The CDR3 sequence: CASFGQVSYNEQFF. CDR3 DNA sequence: TGTGCCAGCTTTGGGCAGGTCTCCTACAATGAGCAGTTCTTC. Variable domain in full (rest from reference TRBV18 and TRBJ2-1): NAGVMQNPRHLVRRRGQEARLRCSPMKGHSHVYWYRQLPEEGLKFMVYLQKENIIDESGMPKERFSAEFPKEGPSILRIQQVVRGDSAAYFCASFGQVSYNEQFFGPGTRLTVL.

In this sample, this clonotype turned up many times. The chain uses TRBV27 and TRBJ2-5; D is unresolved. The V and J ends lost 2 bases and 6 bases respectively, with 10 bases between them. Germline lookup yields CDR1 MNHEY and CDR2 SMNVEV (reference sequence). CDR3 length equals 13 residues. Here the CDR3 reads CASSLQALKTQYF. The CDR3 coding sequence is TGTGCCAGCAGTTTACAGGCGTTGAAGACCCAGTACTTC.

This clonotype was observed many times. V gene TRBV19 combines with J gene TRBJ2-1, with 8 bases aligning to TRBD2. This CDR3 spans 11 amino acids. J lost 10 bases, V lost 10 bases, and 6 bases had no gene match. CDR1 and CDR2 from the germline V gene are LNHDA and SQIVND (reference sequence). This CDR3 is CAIAGPREQFF. Here the CDR3 DNA reads TGTGCCATAGCGGGACCTCGGGAGCAGTTCTTC.

This clonotype occurred many times. J is TRBJ2-3 and V is TRBV5-1; D tentatively reads TRBD1 or TRBD2 (6 bases each). Germline values: CDR1 SGHRS, CDR2 YFSETQ. This CDR3 is 15 amino acids long. V lost 3 bases, J lost 4 bases, and 15 bases lay in between. CDR3 amino acids: CASSWGLASADTQYF. The CDR3 nucleotides read TGCGCCAGCAGCTGGGGGCTAGCGAGCGCAGATACGCAGTATTTT.

This clonotype was seen repeatedly, ten times or more. The gene calls are TRBV20-1 and TRBJ1-1; D not certain. V was shortened by 1 base and J by 10 bases, with 10 bases between the two germline ends. The CDR3 extends over 11 amino acids. Germline CDR1 reads DFQATT; CDR2 reads SNEGSKA (reference sequence). The CDR3: CSARAGFGAFF. CDR3 sequence (DNA): TGCAGTGCTAGAGCCGGCTTTGGAGCTTTCTTT.